These T cell receptor beta chains were read from a single sample in a study of T cells in Graves' hyperthyroidism and ophthalmopathy. Using its own MiXCR run on the multiplex PCR reads, TCRdb lists one record per CDR3 protein. Of approximately 380,000 distinct CDR3 sequences listed, 19% are singletons. What was sequenced was blood. The receptors here all came from a woman aged 18-35 years with Graves' hyperthyroidism. Both conserved end residues are part of each CDR3. The D gene is left open where the match is weak. Expanded clones are given a class, and other clones once, few, many or no size at all.

d_gene	abundance	v_gene	j_gene	CDR3nt	CDR3aa
-	many	TRBV12-3/TRBV12-4	TRBJ2-3	TGTGCCAGCAGACCGGCGCGAGGCGGGTATAGCACAGATACGCAGTATTTT	CASRPARGGYSTDTQYF
TRBD1	many	TRBV4-1	TRBJ1-2	TGCGCCAGCAGCCACTGGACAGGGGATGGCTACACCTTC	CASSHWTGDGYTF
-	many	TRBV20-1	TRBJ1-1	TGCAGTGCTAGGGAGGACCCGAACACTGAAGCTTTCTTT	CSAREDPNTEAFF
TRBD2	few	TRBV5-1	TRBJ2-7	TGCGCCAGCAGCAATCAACGGGAGGGTCAGCCAGAGCAGTACTTC	CASSNQREGQPEQYF
-	many	TRBV5-1	TRBJ2-5	TGCGCCAGCAGCTTGGGCGCAGGGAAAGAAGAGACCCAGTACTTC	CASSLGAGKEETQYF
-	-	TRBV6-1	TRBJ2-7	TGTGCCAGCAGCAGGGGGGCCCACGAGCAGTACTTC	CASSRGAHEQYF
TRBD1	many	TRBV28	TRBJ1-5	TGTGCCAGCAGACCGGGACAGGGGGCGGACCCCCAGCATTTT	CASRPGQGADPQHF
-	-	TRBV2	TRBJ1-5	TGTGCCAGCAGTCCTTTGGTGTCGGGACAGCCCCAGCATTTT	CASSPLVSGQPQHF
TRBD1	many	TRBV20-1	TRBJ2-5	TGCAGTGCTAGCCCCGGGACAGGGGCAGAGACCCAGTACTTC	CSASPGTGAETQYF
-	many	TRBV12-3/TRBV12-4	TRBJ2-2	TGTGCCAGCAGTGGAGACGCGAACACCGGGGAGCTGTTTTTT	CASSGDANTGELFF
-	many	TRBV7-8	TRBJ2-7	TGTGCCAGCAGCAGTACAGATTCCTCCTACGAGCAGTACTTC	CASSSTDSSYEQYF
-	-	TRBV30	TRBJ2-5	TGTGCCTGGACACGGATCGGGGGCGGGACCCAGTACTTC	CAWTRIGGGTQYF
-	many	TRBV6-1	TRBJ2-7	TGTGCCAGCACCTCCCCGGGCCTCTCCTACGAGCAGTACTTC	CASTSPGLSYEQYF
-	many	TRBV3-1	TRBJ1-1	TGTGCCAGCAGCCAGGGACAAACTCGGACTGAAGCTTTCTTT	CASSQGQTRTEAFF
-	many	TRBV20-1	TRBJ1-5	TGCAGTGCTAGAGATCGAATGCAGCCCCAGCATTTT	CSARDRMQPQHF
-	many	TRBV2	TRBJ2-7	TGTGCCAGCAACCTGCTTGAGACGGGAGAGCAGTACTTC	CASNLLETGEQYF
TRBD2	many	TRBV2	TRBJ2-7	TGTGCCAGCAGGCGCACGGGAGGGACCTACGAGCAGTACTTC	CASRRTGGTYEQYF
-	many	TRBV20-1	TRBJ1-1	TGCAGTGCTTCCCGTGCCATCGCGAGCCCTGAAGCTTTCTTT	CSASRAIASPEAFF
-	many	TRBV25-1	TRBJ2-5	TGTGCCAGCAGTGAATATTACGGGGTCGGGCAAGAGACCCAGTACTTC	CASSEYYGVGQETQYF
TRBD1	few	TRBV3-1	TRBJ2-5	TGTGCCAGCAACCCTGGGACAGGGGGCCGAGAGACCCAGTACTTC	CASNPGTGGRETQYF
-	-	TRBV6-5	TRBJ2-7	TGTGCCAGCAGTTTGGACCTTTCCTCCTACGAGCAGTACTTC	CASSLDLSSYEQYF
-	many	TRBV5-1	TRBJ1-3	TGCGCCAGCAGCTTATACACAGCAGCCTCTGGAAACACCATATATTTT	CASSLYTAASGNTIYF
TRBD1	-	TRBV27	TRBJ1-4	TGTGCCAGCAGTTCGACAGGGGCCAGTAGTGAAAAACTGTTTTTT	CASSSTGASSEKLFF
-	many	TRBV20-1	TRBJ2-2	TGCAGTGCTCTAGACTACCTACTAAACACCGGGGAGCTGTTTTTT	CSALDYLLNTGELFF
-	many	TRBV3-1	TRBJ2-5	TGTGCCAGCAGCCAAGTAGGTCCCGTGGCCCAGTACTTC	CASSQVGPVAQYF
TRBD2	-	TRBV7-3	TRBJ2-5	TGTGCCAGCAGCCGCGGGGGGGATAAAGAGACCCAGTACTTC	CASSRGGDKETQYF
-	many	TRBV6-1	TRBJ1-5	TGTGCCAGCAGTGATATCCAGAATCAGCCCCAGCATTTT	CASSDIQNQPQHF
-	many	TRBV5-1	TRBJ2-2	TGCGCCAGCAGCTTCAAGGACACCGGGGAGCTGTTTTTT	CASSFKDTGELFF
TRBD1	once	TRBV10-3	TRBJ1-5	TGTGCCATCAGTGTGGGGACAGGGAGTGGTCAGCCCCAGCATTTT	CAISVGTGSGQPQHF
-	-	TRBV27	TRBJ2-7	TGTGCCAGCAGCCCCGGACGGAGCTCCTACGAGCAGTGCTTC	CASSPGRSSYEQCF
-	-	TRBV5-5	TRBJ2-4	TGTGCCAGCAGCTTGGAACAGTGGTTAGACATTCAGTACTTC	CASSLEQWLDIQYF
-	-	TRBV28	TRBJ2-5	TGTGCCAGCAGTTCTGGGGGGCTACGGCAACAAGAGACCCAGTACTTC	CASSSGGLRQQETQYF
-	many	TRBV6-5	TRBJ2-5	TGTGCCAGCAGTACCTGGGGCGGGGCGGAGACCCAGTACTTC	CASSTWGGAETQYF
-	many	TRBV4-1	TRBJ1-1	TGCGCCAGCAGCCAAGATCTTGCGGGAAGGACTGAAGCTTTCTTT	CASSQDLAGRTEAFF
-	-	TRBV9	TRBJ2-2	TGTGCCAGCAGCTCCAGGACAGGAGGGTCCGGGGAGCTGTTTTTT	CASSSRTGGSGELFF
-	many	TRBV5-1	TRBJ2-7	TGCGCCAGCACCGCAAGCTTGCGGGGTCCCTACGAGCAGTACTTC	CASTASLRGPYEQYF
TRBD1	-	TRBV9	TRBJ1-2	TGTGCCAGCAGCGTAGGGGACAGTTATTTCTATGGCTACACCTTC	CASSVGDSYFYGYTF
-	many	TRBV11-2	TRBJ1-2	TGTGCCAGCAGCGACCCAGGTAGTTACACCTTC	CASSDPGSYTF
TRBD2	-	TRBV20-1	TRBJ2-7	TGCAGTGCTAGAGATTGGGCGGGGGACTCCTACGAGCAGTACTTC	CSARDWAGDSYEQYF
-	many	TRBV7-9	TRBJ2-5	TGTGCCAGCAGCCCCCCCATCGGGCGCGAGACCCAGTACTTC	CASSPPIGRETQYF
-	many	TRBV27	TRBJ2-5	TGTGCCAGCAGGGAATTCCAAAAGGGTCTTAAGGAGACCCAGTACTTC	CASREFQKGLKETQYF
TRBD2	few	TRBV11-2	TRBJ2-5	TGTGCCAGCAGCCCCCTGACTAGCTGGCAAGAGACCCAGTACTTC	CASSPLTSWQETQYF
-	many	TRBV14	TRBJ1-1	TGTGCCAGCAGCCGGGGGGCTTGGGACACTGAAGCTTTCTTT	CASSRGAWDTEAFF
TRBD1	many	TRBV20-1	TRBJ1-3	TGCAGTGCAACCAACAGGGGTTCTGGAAACACCATATATTTT	CSATNRGSGNTIYF
-	many	TRBV5-1	TRBJ2-2	TGCGCCAGCAGCTTGGACCCGAACCCAAACACCGGGGAGCTGTTTTTT	CASSLDPNPNTGELFF
TRBD1	many	TRBV7-3	TRBJ2-7	TGTGCCAGCAGCCCAACAGGGGGTACTCGGGAGCAGTACTTC	CASSPTGGTREQYF
TRBD1	-	TRBV6-1	TRBJ1-2	TGTGCCAGCAGACCCCGGCAGGGGGCTTTTGGCTACACCTTC	CASRPRQGAFGYTF
-	many	TRBV29-1	TRBJ1-2	TGCAGCGTGAACCAACAGACCACCTATGGCTACACCTTC	CSVNQQTTYGYTF
-	many	TRBV9	TRBJ1-5	TGTGCCAGCAGCGTAGCCCCAGAACAGCCCCAGCATTTT	CASSVAPEQPQHF
-	-	TRBV6-2/TRBV6-3	TRBJ2-5	TGTGCCAGCAGCCAACAGGTTCGGGAGACCCAGTACTTC	CASSQQVRETQYF
-	many	TRBV12-3/TRBV12-4	TRBJ1-2	TGTGCCAGCAGTTTAGGAAGGGGAGACTGGAGTCACTACACCTTC	CASSLGRGDWSHYTF
-	many	TRBV15	TRBJ1-1	TGTGCCACCAGCAGAGATAGGCTCCCAGGGCAAGCTTTCTTT	CATSRDRLPGQAFF
-	many	TRBV11-2	TRBJ1-1	TGTGCCAGCAGCTTACAGCAATCGACTGAAGCTTTCTTT	CASSLQQSTEAFF
-	many	TRBV12-3/TRBV12-4	TRBJ2-7	TGTGCCAGCAAGCGTGGGCCCGACTTCGAGGAGCAGTACTTC	CASKRGPDFEEQYF
-	many	TRBV5-6	TRBJ1-1	TGTGCCAGCAGCTGGGTCAGTGGGTGGGGGAACACTGAAGCTTTCTTT	CASSWVSGWGNTEAFF
-	many	TRBV13	TRBJ1-1	TGTGCCAGCAGTTTGAACCTGGAAGCTTTCTTT	CASSLNLEAFF
-	many	TRBV6-5	TRBJ2-2	TGTGCCAGCAGTTACATGGGGGGCACCGGGGAGCTGTTTTTT	CASSYMGGTGELFF
-	-	TRBV13	TRBJ2-5	TGTGCCAGCAGCTTCCTAGAGGCCCAGTACTTC	CASSFLEAQYF
-	-	TRBV24-1	TRBJ2-5	TGTGCCACCAGTGACTCCGGGCCTCAGCAAGAGACCCAGTACTTC	CATSDSGPQQETQYF
-	few	TRBV9	TRBJ1-1	TGTGCCAGCAGCGCAGGGTCGGGCTGGGCGAACACTGAAGCTTTCTTT	CASSAGSGWANTEAFF